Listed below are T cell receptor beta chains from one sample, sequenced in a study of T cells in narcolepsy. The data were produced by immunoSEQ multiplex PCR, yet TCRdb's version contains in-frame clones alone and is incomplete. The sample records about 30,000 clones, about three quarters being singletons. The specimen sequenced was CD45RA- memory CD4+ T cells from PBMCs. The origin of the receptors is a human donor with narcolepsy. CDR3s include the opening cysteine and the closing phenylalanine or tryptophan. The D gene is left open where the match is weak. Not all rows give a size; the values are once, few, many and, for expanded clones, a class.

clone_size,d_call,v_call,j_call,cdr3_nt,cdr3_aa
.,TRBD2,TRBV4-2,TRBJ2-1,TGTGCCAGCAGCCAAGCCCTTGGAGCGGGAGGGGGGGGAGAGCAGTTCTTC,CASSQALGAGGGGEQFF
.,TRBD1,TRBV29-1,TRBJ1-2,TGCAGCGTTGAAGGGACAGGGTGGACTAACTATGGCTACACCTTC,CSVEGTGWTNYGYTF
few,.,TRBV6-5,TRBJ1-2,TGTGCCAGCAGCCTCTATGGACGGAGAGCTTATGGCTACACCTTC,CASSLYGRRAYGYTF
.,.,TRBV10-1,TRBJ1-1,TGCGCCAGCAGTGGATTGCAGGGGCTGAACACTGAAGCTTTCTTT,CASSGLQGLNTEAFF
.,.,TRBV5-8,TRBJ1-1,TGTGCCAGCAGCTTGGCCGGGTACACTGAAGCTTTCTTT,CASSLAGYTEAFF
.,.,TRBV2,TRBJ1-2,TGTGCCAGCATGCAGGGACTTTATGGCTACACCTTC,CASMQGLYGYTF
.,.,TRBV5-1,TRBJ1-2,TGCGCCAGCAGCTTGACCCCCGGGCCAGTCTATGGCTACACCTTC,CASSLTPGPVYGYTF
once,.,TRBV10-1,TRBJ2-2,TGCGCCAGCAGTGAGTTGGCCGCGGGGACCGGGGAGCTGTTTTTT,CASSELAAGTGELFF
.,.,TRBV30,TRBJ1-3,TGTGCCTGGAGTGTAATGTTGTCTGGGGCAGGACTTGGAAACACCATATATTTT,CAWSVMLSGAGLGNTIYF
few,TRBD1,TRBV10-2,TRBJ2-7,TGCGCCAGCAGATCCGGGACAGGGGGCACCGAGCAGTACTTC,CASRSGTGGTEQYF
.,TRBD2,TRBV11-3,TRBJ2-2,TGTGCCAGCAGCCCTAGCGGGGCCGCGAACACCGGGGAGCTGTTTTTT,CASSPSGAANTGELFF
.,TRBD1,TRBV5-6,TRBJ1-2,TGTGCCAGCAGCGTAACCGGGACAGGTCTCTCAGGGGGCTACACCTTC,CASSVTGTGLSGGYTF
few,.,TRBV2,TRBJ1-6,TGTGCCAGCAGTGAAGCCGGACTTAATTCACCCCTCCACTTT,CASSEAGLNSPLHF
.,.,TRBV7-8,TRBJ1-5,TGTGCCAGCAGCTTAGAGGGGAGCAATCAGCCCCAGCATTTT,CASSLEGSNQPQHF
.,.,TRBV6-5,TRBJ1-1,TGTGCCAGCACGGAAGACACCTCGAACACTGAAGCTTTCTTT,CASTEDTSNTEAFF